The present TCR beta chain was sequenced within a study of PD-1 blockade in classical Hodgkin lymphoma. Overall study findings and caveats: Still unresolved is the cause of the repertoire differences, which may be disease activity or prior therapy. Newly diagnosed patients were reported to exhibit reduced baseline TCR diversity relative to healthy donors.

Stated time point: newly diagnosed, previously untreated cHL patient sample. It was PBMCs in newly diagnosed, untreated classical Hodgkin lymphoma that served as comparison. From germline, CDR1 is MNHNS and CDR2 SASEGT. With 4 bases removed from V and 1 base from J, the gap between germline ends came to 11 bases. CDR3 length equals 15 residues. Clones were sequenced by immunoSEQ multiplex PCR, and TCRdb holds only the in-frame ones, with some missing. The sample shows tens of thousands of clones, approximately 91% of them seen only once. Details on this clone: Its antigen is currently unknown.

The J gene is TRBJ2-1, the V gene TRBV6-1; tentative D call: TRBD1 (6 bases). The sequence was obtained from a human donor with classical Hodgkin lymphoma. Material for sequencing was peripheral blood mononuclear cells (PBMCs). The CDR3 is CASSAQGPSYNEQFF. CDR3 sequence (DNA): TGTGCCAGCAGTGCACAGGGCCCGTCCTACAATGAGCAGTTCTTC.